Each of the 8 T cell receptor beta chains below was sequenced from the same sample in a study of blood T cells in healthy people across ages. Then a second PCR, running about 6 to 11 cycles, was carried out with a sample-barcoded 5' primer and a J-beta primer mix. MiXCR, run by TCRdb on the 5' RACE reads, gives a single entry per CDR3 protein. The sample includes around 850,000 distinct CDR3 sequences, approximately 35% of them seen just once. The specimen was blood. These TCRs come from a man aged 18 to 29 in good health.

On this clonotype: This may come from a read error, since a much larger clone is one base off. This chain connects TRBV2 to TRBJ2-1; the D is unclear. Germline V gene lookup returns CDR1 SNHLY and CDR2 FYNNEI. This CDR3 has 11 amino acids. In DNA form, the CDR3 reads TGTGCCGGCAGTGGGGACAATGAGCAGTTCTTC. Residues: CAGSGDNEQFF.

The V gene is TRBV6-6, the J gene TRBJ2-3; the D call may be TRBD1 or TRBD2 (5 bases each). CDR3 length: 12 residues. Per germline, CDR1 MNHNY and CDR2 SVGAGI (reference sequence). The V end was cut by 5 bases, the J end by 5 bases, with 8 bases between. CDR3 nucleotide sequence: TGTGCCAGCAGTGAGGGGTTAGATACGCAGTATTTT. Amino acids: CASSEGLDTQYF.

The rearrangement joins TRBV7-9 to TRBJ1-2; 7 bases are a match to TRBD1. V dropped 8 bases and J dropped 3; count of bases not matched to a gene: 6. Per germline, CDR1 SEHNR and CDR2 FQNEAQ (reference sequence). This CDR3 region has 13 residues. CDR3 coding DNA: TGTGCCAGCCCACAGGGGCTGCACTATGGCTACACCTTC. Its translation is CASPQGLHYGYTF. Supplemented by reference TRBV7-9 and TRBJ1-2, the full variable domain reads DTGVSQNPRHKITKRGQNVTFRCDPISEHNRLYWYRQTLGQGPEFLTYFQNEAQLEKSRLLSDRFSAERPKGSFSTLEIQRTEQGDSAMYLCASPQGLHYGYTFGSGTRLTVV.

This clonotype was found a few times. The chain couples TRBV7-3 to TRBJ2-4, with TRBD2 matching 11 bases. The CDR3 contains 16 residues. Unmatched junction bases numbered 4, after V lost 6 bases and J lost 0 bases. Germline loops: CDR1 SGHTA, CDR2 FQGTGA. CDR3 DNA: TGTGCCAGCAGGGGGACTAGCGGAGAAGCCAAAAACATTCAGTACTTC. This translates into CASRGTSGEAKNIQYF.

Concerning this clonotype: The junction and the germline gene differ at one end; a read error may be behind it. The chain couples TRBV4-3 to TRBJ2-3; 10 positions agree with TRBD2. The germline V gene has CDR1 LGHNA and CDR2 YSLEER. CDR3 length: 17 residues. CDR3 region: CASNQDGQRGGYYTQYF. The CDR3, as DNA: TGCGCCAGCAACCAAGATGGACAGCGGGGGGGATACTATACGCAGTATTTT.

The chain carries TRBV12-3 or TRBV12-4 and TRBJ1-5; a weak D match, TRBD1 (6 bases). The germline V and J ends were trimmed by 5 bases and 5 bases, with 13 bases remaining between them. The CDR3 contains 14 residues. The CDR3, as DNA: TGTGCCAGCAGTCCACAGGGTAGGGATCAGCCCCAGCATTTT. Its translation: CASSPQGRDQPQHF.

The chain couples TRBV5-5 to TRBJ2-7; 8 bases fit TRBD1. Germline lookup yields CDR1 SGHKS and CDR2 YYEKEE (reference sequence). CDR3 length: 15 amino acids. The junction had 12 bases not matched to a gene; V was cut back by 3 bases and J by 7 bases. The DNA of the CDR3 is TGTGCCAGCAGCTGGACAGGGTCGAGGGACAATGAGCAGTACTTC. Its translation: CASSWTGSRDNEQYF.

The V and J genes are TRBV5-1 and TRBJ2-4; D is possibly TRBD1 (5 bases). The J call is uncertain, as TRBJ2-7 better fits the DNA end. The germline V gene has CDR1 SGHRS and CDR2 YFSETQ. This CDR3 region has 14 residues. The CDR3 sequence is CASSVDATAYEQYF. CDR3 in DNA: TGCGCCAGCAGCGTGGACGCGACAGCCTACGAGCAGTACTTC.